The clone carrying this T cell receptor beta chain was picked up a small number of times. The antigen is not known. CDR1 is LNHNV and CDR2 is YYDKDF in the germline V gene (reference sequence). Trimming removed 0 bases from V and 1 base from J, with 8 bases in between. The CDR3 spans 15 residues. The sample belongs to a study of beta chain features in type 1 diabetes. General study points: Moderately but significantly shorter TCRB CDR3s were found in Type 1 diabetes patients in all four CD4+ subsets. Here, the possible influence of HLA type (on TCRB rearrangement) remained unresolved.

TCRB transcripts that were expressed got sequenced, as all of the isolated RNA had been reverse transcribed. Assay: immunoSEQ multiplex PCR; the TCRdb copy retains only in-frame clones and omits some. The sample holds roughly 300,000 clones; roughly 8.8% are singletons and the top ten take roughly 0.99%. J is TRBJ2-3 and V is TRBV15; D is undetermined. Sequences were obtained from central memory CD4+ T cells from blood. The sequence was collected from a young man with type 1 diabetes. The DNA of the CDR3 is TGTGCCACCAGCAGAGATTTAGGTCGCACAGATACGCAGTATTTT. The encoded protein is CATSRDLGRTDTQYF.